This TCR beta chain is from a study of blood T cell repertoires in COVID-19 (dated by TCRdb to about 2020). With regard to the full study: Samples from collaborators originated in the United States, Italy and Spain and spanned both the acute and convalescent phases of COVID-19. The material from the prospective study consisted of cDNA or gDNA derived from T cells, B-cell-depleted T cells, or PBMCs. The dataset comprised deeply sampled blood TCRbeta repertoires from subjects exposed to, actively infected with, or recovered from COVID-19. The repertoires were released in a freely available public database intended as a resource for research on the immune response to SARS-CoV-2. Samples were obtained from the ongoing ImmuneRACE study (first 160 participants) and from 1,254 subjects provided by 6 global collaborators. A de-identified subject ID, COVID-19 status, age in years and sex were almost always included in the sample metadata. Where available, HLA class I and class II types were obtained from metadata supplied by the sample provider rather than from assay-based typing.

Comments on this clone: The antigen it recognizes is unknown. Qualities for individual bases were not recorded, and no much larger clone is one base off.

CDR1 and CDR2 (MNHEY, SVGEGT) derive from the germline V gene. V loses 0 bases of germline sequence and J loses 4 bases, and the interval between the two ends is 7 bases. The CDR3 runs 14 amino acids, cysteine and phenylalanine included. Only the CDR3 DNA is retained, 42 bases long and in frame from the first base. Another Seattle source contributed samples from volunteer blood donors who had recovered from COVID-19. Whole blood was collected in K2EDTA tubes by collaborating institutions according to the institutions' own protocols. For TCRbeta analysis, collaborators shipped samples in one of three forms: frozen whole blood, isolated PBMCs, or DNA extracted from either of those sample types. TCRbeta CDR3 regions were amplified from genomic DNA using the immunoSEQ Assay, a bias-controlled multiplex PCR. Under the source paper's analysis protocol: Within the assay, amplification of reference gene primers was used to estimate how many nucleated cells each sample contained. Sequence reads were collapsed and filtered to measure the absolute abundance of every unique TCRbeta CDR3 rearrangement. Productive Simpson clonality was computed per sample as the square root of Simpson's diversity index over productive rearrangements. TCRdb took this table from immuneACCESS and kept in-frame rearrangements with V and J called. Such tables lack part of the clones; where checked against another copy, unresolved V genes explain under half of the gap, and the rest is unexplained. V and J calls and clone size come straight from that table; D and trimming were deduced from the DNA. For this sample there are some 130,000 clones; more than 75% appear just once. The top ten constitute 10% to 11% of the sample.

What the study reported, not specific to this receptor: The amount of clinical and demographic metadata varied by source and participant and was provided uncurated.

Sequenced: peripheral blood. This TCR was sampled from a man between 60 and 75 years old who had recovered from COVID-19. The chain joins TRBV6-2 or TRBV6-3 to TRBJ2-1; the D gene assignment is ambiguous. The CDR3 region: CASSYSSGYNEQFF. The nucleotides are TGTGCCAGCAGTTACTCTTCAGGATACAATGAGCAGTTCTTC.